A single sample is the source of the 3 T cell receptor beta chains below, sequenced in a study of graft-versus-host responses after intestinal transplantation. TCRdb's table, derived via immunoSEQ multiplex PCR, lists solely in-frame clones and lacks some. The sample lists 200 to 250 clones, around 82% occurring once. Investigators treated the graft tissue so that it released intraepithelial and lamina propria lymphocytes. The sequenced sample was ileum tissue, obtained 16 days after intestinal transplant. The source is a human patient who received an intestinal transplant, so some T cells may come from the graft donor.

This chain links TRBV6-5 with TRBJ2-2, with 9 bases identical to TRBD1. This CDR3 spans 15 amino acids. V lost 4 bases to trimming and J lost 3 bases; unmatched junction nucleotides: 3. CDR1 is MNHEY, CDR2 SVGAGI, per germline. CDR3 sequence reads: CASSWDRDYTGELFF. The CDR3 region has the DNA TGTGCCAGCAGTTGGGACAGGGACTACACCGGGGAGCTGTTTTTT.

The J gene is TRBJ2-7, the V gene TRBV6-1; D remains ambiguous. The CDR3 covers 12 residues. Germline V lookup: CDR1 MNHNS, CDR2 SASEGT. The germline V and J ends were trimmed by 3 bases and 2 bases, with 5 bases remaining between them. CDR3 DNA sequence: TGTGCCAGCAGTGACACAACCTACGAGCAGTACTTC. This encodes CASSDTTYEQYF.

In its sample, this clone ranks as hyperexpanded. The chain recombines TRBV7-9 with TRBJ2-2; no clear D gene. The V end lost 3 bases, the J end lost 4 bases, and 6 bases lay between the germline ends. CDR1 is SEHNR, CDR2 FQNEAQ, per germline (reference sequence). CDR3 length: 13 residues. This chain's CDR3 is CASSFLGTGELFF. The CDR3 DNA sequence: TGTGCCAGCAGCTTTCTTGGCACCGGGGAGCTGTTTTTT.